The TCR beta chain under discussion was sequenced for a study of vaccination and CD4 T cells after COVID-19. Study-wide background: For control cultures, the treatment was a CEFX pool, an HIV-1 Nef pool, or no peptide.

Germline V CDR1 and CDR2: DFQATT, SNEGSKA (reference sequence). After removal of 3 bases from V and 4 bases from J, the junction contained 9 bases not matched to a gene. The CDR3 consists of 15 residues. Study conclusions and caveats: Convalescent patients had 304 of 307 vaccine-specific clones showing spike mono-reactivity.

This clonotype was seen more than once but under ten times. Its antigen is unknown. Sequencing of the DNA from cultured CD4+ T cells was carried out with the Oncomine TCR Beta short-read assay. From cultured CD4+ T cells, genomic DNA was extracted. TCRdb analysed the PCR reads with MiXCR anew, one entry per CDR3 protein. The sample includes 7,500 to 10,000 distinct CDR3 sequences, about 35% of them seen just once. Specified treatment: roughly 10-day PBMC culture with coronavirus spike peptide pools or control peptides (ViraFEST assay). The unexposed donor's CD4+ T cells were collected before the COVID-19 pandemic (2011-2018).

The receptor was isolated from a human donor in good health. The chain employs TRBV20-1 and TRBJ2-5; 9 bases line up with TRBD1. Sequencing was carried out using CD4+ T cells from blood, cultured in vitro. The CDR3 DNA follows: TGCAGTGCTAGTGGAGGTGGGACAGGGTCAGAGACCCAGTACTTC. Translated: CSASGGGTGSETQYF.